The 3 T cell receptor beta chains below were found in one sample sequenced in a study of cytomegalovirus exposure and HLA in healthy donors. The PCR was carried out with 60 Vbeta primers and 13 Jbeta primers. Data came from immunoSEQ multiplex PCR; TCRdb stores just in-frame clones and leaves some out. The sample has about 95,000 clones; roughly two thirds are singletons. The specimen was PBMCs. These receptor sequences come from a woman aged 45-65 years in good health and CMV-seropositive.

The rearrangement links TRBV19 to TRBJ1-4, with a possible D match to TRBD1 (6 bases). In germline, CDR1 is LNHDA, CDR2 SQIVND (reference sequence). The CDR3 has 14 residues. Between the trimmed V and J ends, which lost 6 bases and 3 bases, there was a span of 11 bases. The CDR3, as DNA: TGTGCCAGTAGCCAGGGGAGATCTAATGAAAAACTGTTTTTT. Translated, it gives CASSQGRSNEKLFF.

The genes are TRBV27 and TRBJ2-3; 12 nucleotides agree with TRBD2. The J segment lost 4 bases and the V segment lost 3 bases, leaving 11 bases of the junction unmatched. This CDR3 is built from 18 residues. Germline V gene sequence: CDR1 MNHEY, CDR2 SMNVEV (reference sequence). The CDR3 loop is CASSLGTRLAGVPDTQYF. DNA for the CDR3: TGTGCCAGCAGTTTGGGGACTAGACTAGCGGGAGTTCCAGATACGCAGTATTTT.

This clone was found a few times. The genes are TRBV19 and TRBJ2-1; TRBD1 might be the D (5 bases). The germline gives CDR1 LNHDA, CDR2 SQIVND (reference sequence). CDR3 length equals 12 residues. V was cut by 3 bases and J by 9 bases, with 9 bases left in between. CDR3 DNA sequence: TGTGCCAGTAGTATCCTCCAGGGTGAGCAGTTCTTC. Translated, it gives CASSILQGEQFF.